The rows below give T cell receptor beta chains drawn from one sample of a study of blood T cell repertoires in COVID-19. Assay: immunoSEQ multiplex PCR; the TCRdb copy retains only in-frame clones and omits some. The sample carries a few hundred thousand clones, 75% to 90% recorded once. The sample taken for sequencing was peripheral blood. These receptors all stem from a woman aged 40 to 50 who had recovered from COVID-19. CDR3s include the opening cysteine and the closing phenylalanine or tryptophan. A D gene is named only where the DNA matches it firmly. Clone size is given for some rows only: seen once, a few or many times, or a class if the clone is expanded.

clone size | D gene | J gene | V gene | CDR3 protein | CDR3 DNA
NA | NA | TRBJ2-5 | TRBV5-1 | CASSLYTGSARETQYF | TGCGCCAGCAGCTTGTATACAGGTTCAGCCAGGGAGACCCAGTACTTC
NA | TRBD2 | TRBJ2-2 | TRBV10-3 | CAIPSGLANTGELFF | TGTGCCATCCCTAGCGGATTAGCGAACACCGGGGAGCTGTTTTTT
NA | NA | TRBJ2-1 | TRBV28 | CASSLYGGTDNEQFF | TGTGCCAGCAGTTTATATGGCGGGACGGACAATGAGCAGTTCTTC
once | TRBD1 | TRBJ1-1 | TRBV7-3 | CASSLTGGITEAFF | TGTGCCAGCAGCTTGACAGGGGGGATCACTGAAGCTTTCTTT
NA | TRBD2 | TRBJ2-1 | TRBV7-3 | CASSLSSGLAGANEQFF | TGTGCCAGCAGCTTATCCTCGGGACTAGCGGGAGCCAATGAGCAGTTCTTC
NA | NA | TRBJ2-6 | TRBV9 | CASSGSGRYSSGANVLTF | TGTGCCAGCAGCGGGTCCGGCAGGTATAGCTCTGGGGCCAACGTCCTGACTTTC
once | NA | TRBJ2-7 | TRBV19 | CASSSGAGSTYEQYF | TGTGCCAGTAGTAGCGGAGCAGGGTCGACCTACGAGCAGTACTTC
NA | NA | TRBJ2-1 | TRBV5-1 | CASSLDRVESYNEQFF | TGCGCCAGCAGCTTGGATCGGGTCGAGTCCTACAATGAGCAGTTCTTC
NA | NA | TRBJ1-5 | TRBV21-1 | CASRTGRFDRLGDNQPQHF | TGTGCCAGCAGGACAGGGCGTTTTGACCGCCTCGGGGACAATCAGCCCCAGCATTTT
NA | NA | TRBJ2-5 | TRBV7-2 | CASSLVKGEGETQYF | TGTGCCAGCAGCTTAGTAAAGGGGGAGGGAGAGACCCAGTACTTC
NA | TRBD2 | TRBJ2-1 | TRBV19 | CASSIHSGSSYNEQFF | TGTGCCAGTAGTATACATAGCGGGAGCTCCTACAATGAGCAGTTCTTC
NA | NA | TRBJ2-7 | TRBV29-1 | CSVEGAFYEQYF | TGCAGCGTAGAAGGGGCTTTCTACGAGCAGTACTTC
few | NA | TRBJ1-5 | TRBV19 | CASSIDLQPQHF | TGTGCCAGTAGTATAGATCTTCAGCCCCAGCATTTT
NA | TRBD2 | TRBJ2-7 | TRBV3-1/TRBV3-2 | CASSHVSGGLEQYF | TGTGCCAGCAGCCACGTAAGCGGGGGCCTCGAGCAGTACTTC
NA | TRBD2 | TRBJ2-3 | TRBV11-2 | CASSPFAGGDTQYF | TGTGCCAGCAGCCCCTTCGCGGGAGGAGATACGCAGTATTTT
NA | TRBD1 | TRBJ1-1 | TRBV10-1 | CASSGKTGGLETEAFF | TGCGCCAGCAGCGGTAAGACAGGGGGATTGGAGACTGAAGCTTTCTTT
NA | NA | TRBJ2-2 | TRBV28 | CASRRQGGNTGELFF | TGTGCCAGCAGGAGACAGGGAGGGAACACCGGGGAGCTGTTTTTT
NA | TRBD2 | TRBJ2-1 | TRBV2 | CASSPRLAGDYNEQFF | TGTGCCAGCAGTCCGCGACTAGCGGGAGACTACAATGAGCAGTTCTTC
NA | TRBD1 | TRBJ1-4 | TRBV7-9 | CASRDREGTNEKLFF | TGTGCCAGCAGGGACAGGGAGGGGACTAATGAAAAACTGTTTTTT
NA | TRBD2 | TRBJ2-7 | TRBV5-4 | CASSLAELAGTGEQYF | TGTGCCAGCAGCTTGGCTGAACTAGCGGGAACGGGGGAGCAGTACTTC
NA | NA | TRBJ2-1 | TRBV19 | CASSIGSGQFF | TGTGCCAGTAGTATAGGGAGTGGGCAGTTCTTC
NA | NA | TRBJ1-5 | TRBV6-5 | CASSAGGNQPQHF | TGTGCCAGCAGCGCGGGGGGGAATCAGCCCCAGCATTTT
NA | NA | TRBJ1-3 | TRBV2 | CASRYADSGNTIYF | TGTGCCAGCAGGTACGCGGACTCTGGAAACACCATATATTTT
NA | NA | TRBJ2-1 | TRBV4-2 | CASSQDRDEQFF | TGTGCCAGCAGCCAAGATCGAGATGAGCAGTTCTTC
NA | TRBD1 | TRBJ2-1 | TRBV19 | CASSGSGQGVNEQFF | TGTGCCAGTAGTGGCTCGGGACAGGGGGTCAATGAGCAGTTCTTC
NA | NA | TRBJ1-2 | TRBV27 | CASSLARGNYGYTF | TGTGCCAGCAGTTTAGCCAGGGGAAACTATGGCTACACCTTC
NA | TRBD2 | TRBJ2-7 | TRBV5-4 | CASSPGTSGTYEQYF | TGTGCCAGCAGCCCCGGGACTAGCGGGACCTACGAGCAGTACTTC
NA | TRBD2 | TRBJ2-1 | TRBV6-6 | CASRETSGTYNEQFF | TGTGCCAGCAGGGAAACTAGCGGGACCTACAATGAGCAGTTCTTC
NA | NA | TRBJ2-1 | TRBV30 | CAWMRGPTGEQFF | TGTGCCTGGATGCGGGGACCAACGGGTGAGCAGTTCTTC
NA | TRBD2 | TRBJ2-5 | TRBV7-3 | CASSLTATSGRPETQYF | TGTGCCAGCAGCTTAACGGCGACTAGCGGGAGGCCGGAGACCCAGTACTTC
NA | TRBD1 | TRBJ2-7 | TRBV6-7 | CASSIGQGSLGPYEQYF | TGTGCCAGCAGTATAGGACAGGGGAGCCTGGGCCCCTACGAGCAGTACTTC
NA | TRBD2 | TRBJ2-5 | TRBV7-8 | CASSVGLAGDQETQYF | TGTGCCAGCAGCGTAGGACTAGCGGGAGACCAAGAGACCCAGTACTTC
NA | TRBD1 | TRBJ1-2 | TRBV30 | CAWLDRVPSLYGYTF | TGTGCCTGGCTCGACAGGGTACCCTCCCTCTATGGCTACACCTTC